This T cell receptor beta chain was profiled in a study of radiotherapy plus CTLA-4 blockade in lung cancer. Some clones are missing from TCRdb's copy, which holds only in-frame ones; the method was immunoSEQ multiplex PCR. The sample carries some 70,000 clones, roughly 78% recorded once. The germline CDR1 and CDR2 sequences are SGHNT and YENEEA. V lost 5 bases to trimming and J lost 2 bases, with 22 bases between them. This CDR3 spans 18 amino acids. Sequences were derived from peripheral blood, sampled from a patient treated with radiotherapy plus ipilimumab. This receptor was identified in a human donor with non-small cell lung cancer who had a complete response to radiotherapy plus ipilimumab. This sequence joins TRBV11-3 and TRBJ2-4, with a weak D call TRBD2 (5 bases). The CDR3 protein is CASSPWTGLVRSKNIQYF. The CDR3, as DNA: TGTGCCAGCAGCCCATGGACTGGCCTTGTTCGGTCCAAAAACATTCAGTACTTC.